These T cell receptor beta chains were read from a single sample in a study of blood T cell repertoires in COVID-19. The method was immunoSEQ multiplex PCR; TCRdb's version includes in-frame clones alone and lacks a portion of them. The sample includes 150,000 to 200,000 clones, about 85% seen only once; the top ten take 0.99%. The sequenced material came from peripheral blood. The receptors stem from a young man with acute or convalescent COVID-19. Each CDR3 is given with its conserved first and last residue. Fields, in order: J gene, clone size, D gene, CDR3 length, V gene, CDR3 protein, CDR3 DNA. D genes are given only for firm matches. Clone size is not always given. Where it is, it says once, few, many or a class for expanded clones.

J: TRBJ2-3
size: NA
D: TRBD1
length: 14
V: TRBV7-9
CDR3: CASSSRTGEDTQYF
DNA: TGTGCCAGCAGCTCCCGGACAGGGGAAGATACGCAGTATTTT

J: TRBJ1-3
size: NA
D: TRBD1
length: 15
V: TRBV7-8
CDR3: CASSRDRASGNTIYF
DNA: TGTGCCAGCTCCCGGGACAGAGCCTCTGGAAACACCATATATTTT

J: TRBJ1-2
size: NA
D: NA
length: 12
V: TRBV30
CDR3: CAWSAGSAGYTF
DNA: TGTGCCTGGAGTGCCGGGAGCGCTGGCTACACCTTC

J: TRBJ1-2
size: NA
D: NA
length: 15
V: TRBV9
CDR3: CASSPVGGLGYGYTF
DNA: TGTGCCAGCAGCCCTGTGGGGGGGCTGGGCTATGGCTACACCTTC

J: TRBJ1-6
size: NA
D: TRBD1
length: 17
V: TRBV3-1/TRBV3-2
CDR3: CASSQGGDRGDNSPLHF
DNA: TGTGCCAGCAGCCAAGGGGGGGACAGGGGAGATAATTCACCCCTCCACTTT

J: TRBJ1-1
size: NA
D: TRBD1
length: 14
V: TRBV18
CDR3: CASSSGTVNTEAFF
DNA: TGTGCCAGCTCATCTGGGACAGTGAACACTGAAGCTTTCTTT

J: TRBJ1-5
size: NA
D: TRBD1
length: 16
V: TRBV19
CDR3: CAAGRETGGGNQPQHF
DNA: TGTGCCGCCGGGCGAGAGACAGGGGGCGGCAATCAGCCCCAGCATTTT

J: TRBJ2-1
size: NA
D: NA
length: 12
V: TRBV7-9
CDR3: CASTNGNNEQFF
DNA: TGTGCCAGCACCAACGGGAACAATGAGCAGTTCTTC

J: TRBJ2-1
size: NA
D: NA
length: 15
V: TRBV5-1
CDR3: CASSLGGRDYNEQFF
DNA: TGCGCCAGCAGCTTGGGGGGGCGAGATTACAATGAGCAGTTCTTC

J: TRBJ2-4
size: NA
D: NA
length: 11
V: TRBV29-1
CDR3: CSVVRGNIQYF
DNA: TGCAGCGTTGTTAGGGGAAACATTCAGTACTTC

J: TRBJ1-4
size: NA
D: NA
length: 16
V: TRBV5-1
CDR3: CASSLGTSAPNEKLFF
DNA: TGCGCCAGCAGCTTAGGGACATCGGCCCCTAATGAAAAACTGTTTTTT

J: TRBJ2-3
size: NA
D: TRBD2
length: 15
V: TRBV9
CDR3: CASSERGVGTDTQYF
DNA: TGTGCCAGCAGCGAGCGGGGGGTAGGCACAGATACGCAGTATTTT

J: TRBJ2-2
size: NA
D: NA
length: 16
V: TRBV7-2
CDR3: CASSLRIQGNTGELFF
DNA: TGTGCCAGCAGCTTAAGGATACAGGGGAACACCGGGGAGCTGTTTTTT

J: TRBJ2-7
size: NA
D: NA
length: 15
V: TRBV6-5
CDR3: CASSYSVDSSYEQYF
DNA: TGTGCCAGCAGTTACTCGGTTGACAGCTCCTACGAGCAGTACTTC

J: TRBJ2-1
size: NA
D: NA
length: 11
V: TRBV30
CDR3: CAWSLDNEQFF
DNA: TGTGCCTGGAGTTTAGACAATGAGCAGTTCTTC

J: TRBJ2-3
size: NA
D: NA
length: 15
V: TRBV29-1
CDR3: CSVVPGLPAADTQYF
DNA: TGCAGCGTTGTCCCGGGACTTCCCGCCGCAGATACGCAGTATTTT

J: TRBJ2-3
size: NA
D: TRBD1
length: 14
V: TRBV19
CDR3: CASRRQGGTDTQYF
DNA: TGTGCCAGTAGAAGACAGGGCGGAACAGATACGCAGTATTTT

J: TRBJ1-2
size: NA
D: NA
length: 13
V: TRBV19
CDR3: CASNPGTLYGYTF
DNA: TGTGCCAGTAATCCCGGGACACTTTATGGCTACACCTTC

J: TRBJ1-2
size: NA
D: NA
length: 15
V: TRBV28
CDR3: CASSLFLGSGYGYTF
DNA: TGTGCCAGCAGTTTATTTCTGGGGTCGGGGTATGGCTACACCTTC

J: TRBJ1-1
size: few
D: TRBD1
length: 16
V: TRBV9
CDR3: CASSGKQGAGNTEAFF
DNA: TGTGCCAGCAGCGGTAAACAGGGGGCCGGGAACACTGAAGCTTTCTTT

J: TRBJ2-1
size: NA
D: TRBD2
length: 15
V: TRBV14
CDR3: CASSLSGALNNEQFF
DNA: TGTGCCAGCAGCCTTAGCGGGGCGCTCAACAATGAGCAGTTCTTC

J: TRBJ1-4
size: NA
D: NA
length: 16
V: TRBV4-1
CDR3: CASSPRGRATNEKLFF
DNA: TGCGCCAGCAGCCCGCGGGGGCGGGCAACTAATGAAAAACTGTTTTTT

J: TRBJ2-4
size: NA
D: TRBD2
length: 15
V: TRBV7-3
CDR3: CASSPGTSGNNIQYF
DNA: TGTGCCAGCAGCCCCGGGACTAGCGGTAACAACATTCAGTACTTC

J: TRBJ1-2
size: NA
D: TRBD1
length: 14
V: TRBV10-2
CDR3: CASLREGQGYGYTF
DNA: TGCGCCAGCCTACGGGAGGGACAGGGGTATGGCTACACCTTC

J: TRBJ2-3
size: NA
D: TRBD1
length: 15
V: TRBV5-1
CDR3: CASSADRVGADTQYF
DNA: TGCGCCAGCAGCGCAGACAGGGTGGGAGCAGATACGCAGTATTTT

J: TRBJ1-2
size: NA
D: TRBD1
length: 13
V: TRBV28
CDR3: CATATGRIYGYTF
DNA: TGTGCCACCGCGACAGGGAGGATCTATGGCTACACCTTC